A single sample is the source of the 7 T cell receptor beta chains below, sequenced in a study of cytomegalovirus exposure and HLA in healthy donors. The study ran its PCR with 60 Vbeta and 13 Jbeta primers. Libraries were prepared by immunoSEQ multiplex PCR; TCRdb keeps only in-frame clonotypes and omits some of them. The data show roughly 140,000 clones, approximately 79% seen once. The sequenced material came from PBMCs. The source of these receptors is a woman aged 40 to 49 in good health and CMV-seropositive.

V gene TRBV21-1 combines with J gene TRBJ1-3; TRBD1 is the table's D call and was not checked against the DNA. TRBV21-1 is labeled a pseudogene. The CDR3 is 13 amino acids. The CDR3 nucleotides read TGTGCCAGCGGCCCGGGACATGGAAACACCATATATTTT. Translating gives CASGPGHGNTIYF.

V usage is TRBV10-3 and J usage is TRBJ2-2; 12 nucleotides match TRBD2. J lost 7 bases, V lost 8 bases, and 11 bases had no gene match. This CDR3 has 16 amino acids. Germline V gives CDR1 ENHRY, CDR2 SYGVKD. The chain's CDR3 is CAISASGGASDGELFF. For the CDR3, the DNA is TGTGCCATCTCAGCTAGCGGGGGGGCCAGTGACGGGGAGCTGTTTTTT.

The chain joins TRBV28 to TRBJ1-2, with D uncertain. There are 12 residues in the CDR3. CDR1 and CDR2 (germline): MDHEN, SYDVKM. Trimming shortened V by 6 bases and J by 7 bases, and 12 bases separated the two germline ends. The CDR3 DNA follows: TGTGCCAGCAGACAAGAGGGAGGTGGCTACACCTTC. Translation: CASRQEGGGYTF.

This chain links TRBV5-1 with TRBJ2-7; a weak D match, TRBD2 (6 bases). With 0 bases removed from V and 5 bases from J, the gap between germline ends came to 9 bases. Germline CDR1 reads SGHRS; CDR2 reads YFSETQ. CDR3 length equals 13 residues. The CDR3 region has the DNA TGCGCCAGCAGCTTGGGGGGGGTAGACGAGCAGTACTTC. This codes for CASSLGGVDEQYF. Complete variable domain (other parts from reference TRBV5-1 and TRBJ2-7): KAGVTQTPRYLIKTRGQQVTLSCSPISGHRSVSWYQQTPGQGLQFLFEYFSETQRNKGNFPGRFSGRQFSNSRSEMNVSTLELGDSALYLCASSLGGVDEQYFGPGTRLTVT.

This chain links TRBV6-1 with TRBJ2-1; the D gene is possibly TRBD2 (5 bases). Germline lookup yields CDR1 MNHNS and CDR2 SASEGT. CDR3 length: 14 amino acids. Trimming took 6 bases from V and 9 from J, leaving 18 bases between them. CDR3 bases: TGTGCCAGCAGGTTGGAACTAGATTCGGGTGAGCAGTTCTTC. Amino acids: CASRLELDSGEQFF.

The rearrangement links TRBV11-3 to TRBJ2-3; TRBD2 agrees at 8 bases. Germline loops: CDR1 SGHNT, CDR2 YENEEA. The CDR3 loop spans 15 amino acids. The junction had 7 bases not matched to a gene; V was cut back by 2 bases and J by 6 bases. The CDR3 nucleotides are TGTGCCAGCAGCTTACAACGGGGGGGATCGGATACGCAGTATTTT. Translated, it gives CASSLQRGGSDTQYF.

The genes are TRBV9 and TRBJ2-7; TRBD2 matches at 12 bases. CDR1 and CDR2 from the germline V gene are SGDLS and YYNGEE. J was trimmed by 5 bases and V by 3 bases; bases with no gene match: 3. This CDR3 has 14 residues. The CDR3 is CASSGRTSGDEQYF. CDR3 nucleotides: TGTGCCAGCAGCGGACGGACTAGCGGGGACGAGCAGTACTTC.